These 10 T cell receptor beta chains were sequenced from one sample in a study of T cells after yellow fever vaccination. MiXCR, run by TCRdb on the 5' RACE reads, gives a single entry per CDR3 protein. The sample consists of 500,000 to 700,000 distinct CDR3 sequences, over 15% of them appearing once. The sample consisted of PBMCs, taken 15 days after the yellow fever booster vaccination. The receptors originated from a man aged 25 to 45 who received the YFV17D yellow fever vaccine.

The chain employs TRBV6-1 and TRBJ2-7, with D tentatively TRBD1 (6 bases). The CDR3 is 13 residues long. The ends were cut back, 7 bases at V and 0 bases at J, with 10 bases in the middle. Germline CDR1 reads MNHNS; CDR2 reads SASEGT. The CDR3 coding sequence is TGTGCCAGCACCCAGGGGAGCTCCTACGAGCAGTACTTC. Protein: CASTQGSSYEQYF.

The sample holds many counts of this clonotype. This chain joins TRBV27 and TRBJ1-5; 8 positions agree with TRBD1. J was trimmed by 2 bases and V by 3 bases; bases with no gene match: 3. The CDR3 runs to 15 residues. Per the germline V gene, CDR1 is MNHEY and CDR2 is SMNVEV (reference sequence). The CDR3 DNA sequence: TGTGCCAGCAGTTTGGCACAGGGGGGCAATCAGCCCCAGCATTTT. Protein sequence: CASSLAQGGNQPQHF.

The chain is built from TRBV3-1 and TRBJ2-4; maybe TRBD2 (7 bases). The V end was cut by 3 bases, the J end by 9 bases, with 15 bases between. The CDR3 covers 14 residues. Germline CDR1 reads LGHDT; CDR2 reads YNNKEL (reference sequence). CDR3 protein: CASSQRGGPGIQYF. The CDR3 DNA follows: TGTGCCAGCAGCCAGAGGGGGGGCCCAGGCATTCAGTACTTC.

This clonotype showed up just a few times. This chain joins TRBV7-2 and TRBJ2-1, with TRBD1 as a possible D gene (5 bases). The length of the CDR3 is 14 residues. Germline CDR1 and CDR2: SGHTA and FQGNSA. With 8 bases removed from V and 2 bases from J, the gap between germline ends came to 13 bases. CDR3 DNA: TGTGCCAGCGTGACCGACAGAACCTACAATGAGCAGTTCTTC. It translates to CASVTDRTYNEQFF.

The chain employs TRBV5-1 and TRBJ2-1, with 7 nucleotides matching TRBD1. Germline V gives CDR1 SGHRS, CDR2 YFSETQ. The CDR3 runs to 12 residues. V gave up 7 bases and J gave up 7 bases; unmatched junction bases: 5. The CDR3 loop reads CASRETGNEQFF. CDR3 sequence (DNA): TGCGCCAGCCGCGAGACAGGGAATGAGCAGTTCTTC.

This clonotype has only a few counts. The chain recombines TRBV7-9 with TRBJ2-7; D is ambiguous. Per the germline V gene, CDR1 is SEHNR and CDR2 is FQNEAQ (reference sequence). V gave up 0 bases and J gave up 2 bases, with 11 bases separating them. The CDR3 length is 15 residues. CDR3: CASSLAQAGTYEQYF. As DNA, the CDR3 is TGTGCCAGCAGCTTAGCGCAGGCAGGAACCTACGAGCAGTACTTC.

The chain employs TRBV11-2 and TRBJ1-2, with D possibly being TRBD1 (5 bases). Germline lookup yields CDR1 SGHAT and CDR2 FQNNGV. Between the trimmed V and J ends, which lost 2 bases and 6 bases, there was a span of 16 bases. The CDR3 is 15 residues long. In DNA form, the CDR3 reads TGTGCCAGCAGCTTATATACCCAAGGGGTGAATGGCTACACCTTC. This gives the protein CASSLYTQGVNGYTF. Full variable domain (missing parts from reference TRBV11-2 and TRBJ1-2): EAGVAQSPRYKIIEKRQSVAFWCNPISGHATLYWYQQILGQGPKLLIQFQNNGVVDDSQLPKDRFSAERLKGVDSTLKIQPAKLEDSAVYLCASSLYTQGVNGYTFGSGTRLTVV.

There are a few counts of this clonotype. The rearrangement uses TRBV27 and TRBJ2-1; 9 bases fit TRBD2. Germline loops: CDR1 MNHEY, CDR2 SMNVEV (reference sequence). V was clipped by 10 bases and J by 9 bases; unmatched bases: 16. The CDR3 contains 15 residues. CDR3 amino acids: CATTTSSGRGGEQFF. Here the CDR3 DNA reads TGTGCCACCACCACAAGTAGCGGGAGAGGCGGTGAGCAGTTCTTC.

This clonotype was counted only a few times. The rearrangement links TRBV5-1 to TRBJ2-7, with D perhaps matching TRBD1 or TRBD2 (5 bases each). Germline CDR1 is SGHRS and CDR2 is YFSETQ. The CDR3 is 14 residues long. Between the trimmed V and J ends, which lost 6 bases and 9 bases, there was a span of 22 bases. CDR3 coding DNA: TGCGCCAGCAATAGAGGGGACCCCTCTACGACGCAGTACTTC. Its protein product is CASNRGDPSTTQYF.

Notes on this clonotype: Germline is not matched at one junction end, which may reflect a read error. The V and J genes are TRBV12-3 or TRBV12-4 and TRBJ1-5; 10 bases are a match to TRBD1. The CDR3 is made up of 12 amino acids. The CDR3: CASSPGTGATFF. The CDR3 region has the DNA TGTGCCAGCAGCCCCGGGACAGGGGCCACTTTTTTT.